A single sample gave rise to the 24 T cell receptor beta chains below, sequenced in a study of prognosis after radiotherapy for stage I lung cancer. Researchers used two-round multiplex PCR to amplify TCR beta CDR3 starting from genomic DNA. Round one of PCR was performed, and it used primers specific to each TRBV and TRBJ gene. From the multiplex PCR reads, TCRdb called clonotypes with MiXCR, one entry per CDR3 protein. The table has some 60,000 distinct CDR3 sequences, about 26% seen once. This sample comprised PBMCs, obtained before or after stereotactic body radiation therapy (not recorded which). The receptors come from a donor at least 50 years old with non-small cell lung cancer.

This clonotype was counted at least ten times. The chain uses TRBV5-1 and TRBJ2-7; D is perhaps TRBD1 or TRBD2 (6 bases each). Germline V CDR1 and CDR2: SGHRS, YFSETQ. This CDR3 has 14 residues. V dropped 3 bases and J dropped 3 bases, with 13 bases sitting between them. DNA of the CDR3: TGCGCCAGCAGCTCGGGGGCACGGGACTACGAGCAGTACTTC. Translation gives CASSSGARDYEQYF.

This clonotype was counted many times. The CDR3 nucleotides are TGCAGTGCTAGAGATAACAAGGGACTCTATGGCTACACCTTC. Protein product: CSARDNKGLYGYTF. The chain combines TRBV20-1 with TRBJ1-2, with a possible D match to TRBD1 (5 bases). V was pared by 0 bases and J by 4 bases, with 12 bases between. Germline loops: CDR1 DFQATT, CDR2 SNEGSKA (reference sequence). The CDR3 has 14 amino acids.

Note on this clonotype: Given a much more abundant clone one base away, this may be a read error. The chain carries TRBV20-1 and TRBJ2-1; D is perhaps TRBD1 (6 bases). Trimming removed 4 bases from V and 8 bases from J, with 12 bases in between. This CDR3 has 12 residues. CDR1 and CDR2 (germline): DFQATT, SNEGSKA (reference sequence). This CDR3 is CSAIAQGYEQFF. CDR3 in DNA: TGCAGTGCTATAGCACAGGGTTATGAGCAGTTCTTC.

This clonotype has just a few counts. This likely reflects a read error, since a far larger clone is one base away. The rearrangement uses TRBV5-4 and TRBJ2-3; no clear D gene. The CDR3 length is 12 residues. CDR1 and CDR2 (germline): SGHNT, YYREEE (reference sequence). Trimming took off 2 bases at V and 0 bases at J, with 1 base between the two ends. The CDR3 is CASSFSTDTQYF. In DNA form, the CDR3 reads TGTGCCAGCAGCTTTAGCACAGATACGCAGTATTTT.

This clonotype came up many times. This chain connects TRBV20-1 to TRBJ2-3, with 10 bases matching TRBD1. Per germline, CDR1 DFQATT and CDR2 SNEGSKA (reference sequence). The trim removed 1 base at V and 6 bases at J, leaving 7 bases unmatched. The CDR3 sequence is 15 residues long. The CDR3 is CSARVGTGAGDTQYF. The CDR3 region has the DNA TGCAGTGCTAGAGTTGGGACAGGGGCGGGGGATACGCAGTATTTT.

This clonotype was counted many times. The chain has TRBV20-1 and TRBJ2-1; TRBD2 is a possible D gene (6 bases). The V gene's germline CDR1 is DFQATT and CDR2 SNEGSKA (reference sequence). There are 12 residues in the CDR3. With 6 bases removed from V and 6 bases from J, the gap between germline ends came to 12 bases. The CDR3 here is CSAGLSTNEQFF. CDR3 in DNA: TGCAGTGCCGGACTATCTACCAATGAGCAGTTCTTC.

The sample holds many counts of this clonotype. This rearrangement joins TRBV20-1 to TRBJ2-5, with D tentatively TRBD1 (5 bases). Germline V gene lookup returns CDR1 DFQATT and CDR2 SNEGSKA (reference sequence). The CDR3 is 14 amino acids. Deletions cut 1 base from V and 4 bases from J, with 13 bases between. CDR3 DNA sequence: TGCAGTGCTAGAGGAGCAGGGCGAGGAGAGACCCAGTACTTC. It is translated as CSARGAGRGETQYF.

This clonotype showed up many times. V and J are TRBV20-1 and TRBJ2-1, with 13 positions matching TRBD2. This CDR3 region has 17 residues. From germline, CDR1 is DFQATT and CDR2 SNEGSKA (reference sequence). V trimming: 2 bases; J trimming: 4 bases; junction bases outside the gene matches: 8. CDR3 coding DNA: TGCAGTGCTAGAACCCCGACTAGCGGGGGGCCGTACAATGAGCAGTTCTTC. This encodes CSARTPTSGGPYNEQFF.

This clonotype was observed a handful of times. The CDR3 is CASSLGAVTDTQYF. The CDR3 coding sequence is TGTGCCAGCAGCTTGGGGGCAGTCACAGATACGCAGTATTTT. The genes are TRBV5-4 and TRBJ2-3, with D unresolved. The CDR3 runs 14 residues. Looked up from germline, CDR1 is SGHNT and CDR2 is YYREEE (reference sequence). V dropped 0 bases and J dropped 2 bases, with 7 bases sitting between them. Full variable domain (rest looked up from reference TRBV5-4 and TRBJ2-3): ETGVTQSPTHLIKTRGQQVTLRCSSQSGHNTVSWYQQALGQGPQFIFQYYREEENGRGNFPPRFSGLQFPNYSSELNVNALELDDSALYLCASSLGAVTDTQYFGPGTRLTVL.

The table lists this clonotype with many counts. The chain combines TRBV6-1 with TRBJ2-7; the D is unclear. V lost 5 bases and J lost 7, with 12 bases in between. The CDR3 totals 12 residues. Germline V lookup: CDR1 MNHNS, CDR2 SASEGT. The CDR3 DNA is TGTGCCAGCAGTAATCATCCACTAGAGCAGTACTTC. It specifies CASSNHPLEQYF.

This clonotype was picked up many times. The J gene is TRBJ2-3, the V gene TRBV7-2; D is unclear. Germline loops: CDR1 SGHTA, CDR2 FQGNSA. Trimming removed 8 bases at V and 0 bases at J, with 9 bases between. This CDR3 has 13 amino acids. The CDR3 DNA reads as TGTGCCAGCGGCAGGTTTAGCACAGATACGCAGTATTTT. Translation gives CASGRFSTDTQYF.

To note about this clonotype: This may be a read error, as it is one base from a much larger clone. The chain has TRBV15 and TRBJ1-1; D not resolved. This CDR3 has 16 residues. Germline CDR1 LNHNV, CDR2 YYDKDF (reference sequence). The V end was cut by 0 bases, the J end by 3 bases, with 14 bases between. CDR3 DNA sequence: TGTGCCACCAGCAGAGAACACCCAAATCGTGACACTGAAGCTTTCTTT. It encodes CATSREHPNRDTEAFF.

Concerning this clonotype itself: A junction boundary mismatches the germline segment, possibly from a read error. The rearrangement joins TRBV12-3 or TRBV12-4 to TRBJ2-2, with 7 nucleotides matching TRBD2. The CDR3 is 15 amino acids. CDR3 region: CASSLHQGGTGELFF. The CDR3 region has the DNA TGTGCCAGCAGTCTTCATCAGGGAGGGACCGGGGAGTTGTTTTTT.

Notes on this clonotype: One end of the junction varies from germline; a read error may be responsible. The chain recombines TRBV27 with TRBJ2-7; 7 bases map to TRBD1. Germline CDR1 MNHEY, CDR2 SMNVEV (reference sequence). The CDR3 totals 14 residues. CDR3 nucleotide sequence: TGTGCCAGCAGTTTGTACACAGGGGTTACCGAGCATTACTTC. This sequence encodes CASSLYTGVTEHYF.

Ten or more counts support this clonotype. The chain uses TRBV29-1 and TRBJ1-1; tentative D call: TRBD1 (6 bases). The CDR3 runs 12 residues. Looked up from germline, CDR1 is SQVTM and CDR2 is ANQGSEA. With 3 bases removed from V and 3 bases from J, the gap between germline ends came to 8 bases. CDR3 in amino acids: CSVDEGDTEAFF. The CDR3 nucleotides read TGCAGCGTTGACGAGGGGGACACTGAAGCTTTCTTT.

This chain links TRBV3-1 with TRBJ2-1; 7 positions agree with TRBD2. From germline, CDR1 is LGHDT and CDR2 YNNKEL (reference sequence). The CDR3 consists of 15 residues. The ends lost 1 base at V and 6 bases at J; junction bases unmatched: 6. The CDR3: CASSQVLLASNEQFF. The DNA for the CDR3 is TGTGCCAGCAGCCAAGTCCTACTAGCGAGCAATGAGCAGTTCTTC.

This clonotype occurred many times. The chain combines TRBV11-2 with TRBJ2-7; no clear D gene. The V gene's germline CDR1 is SGHAT and CDR2 FQNNGV. The CDR3 consists of 13 residues. V was shortened by 2 bases and J by 1 base, with 6 bases between the two germline ends. Here the CDR3 DNA reads TGTGCCAGCAGCTTAAGTAGTTCCTACGAGCAGTACTTC. It is translated as CASSLSSSYEQYF.

This clonotype appeared a few times. The CDR3 nucleotides are TGTGCCAGCATTGGGTGTAGCGGGGGGGCTACAGATACGCAGTATTTT. Protein product: CASIGCSGGATDTQYF. The V gene is TRBV6-1, the J gene TRBJ2-3, with 11 bases aligning to TRBD2. Losses at the gene ends were 7 bases for V and 3 bases for J; bases not matched to a gene: 9. The CDR3 loop spans 16 amino acids. Germline lookup yields CDR1 MNHNS and CDR2 SASEGT.

This clonotype was counted ten times or more. The chain joins TRBV20-1 to TRBJ2-7; 9 bases align to TRBD2. V trimming: 0 bases; J trimming: 6 bases; junction bases outside the gene matches: 9. CDR1 and CDR2 from the germline V gene are DFQATT and SNEGSKA (reference sequence). There are 15 residues in the CDR3. The CDR3 here is CSAREGALAGFEQYF. The CDR3 coding sequence is TGCAGTGCTAGAGAAGGGGCCCTAGCGGGGTTCGAGCAGTACTTC.

The rearrangement joins TRBV7-9 to TRBJ1-1; D is perhaps TRBD1 (5 bases). Germline V gene sequence: CDR1 SEHNR, CDR2 FQNEAQ (reference sequence). The CDR3 is made up of 14 amino acids. V lost 5 bases to trimming and J lost 5 bases, with 15 bases between them. The DNA for the CDR3 is TGTGCCAGCAGCCCGGGGGGGTGGCGGACTGAAGCTTTCTTT. It yields the protein CASSPGGWRTEAFF.

The table lists this clonotype with many counts. The rearrangement links TRBV3-1 to TRBJ2-1; either TRBD1 or TRBD2 may supply D (5 bases each). Trimming removed 1 base at V and 9 bases at J, with 13 bases between. Germline CDR1 reads LGHDT; CDR2 reads YNNKEL (reference sequence). The CDR3 has 14 residues. CDR3 coding DNA: TGTGCCAGCAGCCAAGGGGGCGGGTCGAGTGAGCAGTTCTTC. This gives the protein CASSQGGGSSEQFF.

On this clonotype itself: A much larger clonotype is one base distant, so this may be a read error. V usage is TRBV3-1 and J usage is TRBJ2-5; 9 nucleotides align to TRBD1. The germline V gene encodes CDR1 LGHDT and CDR2 YNNKEL (reference sequence). The CDR3 is 15 amino acids. CDR3 protein: CASSHPTGGVETKYF. The CDR3 DNA follows: TGTGCCAGCAGCCACCCGACAGGGGGGGTAGAGACCAAGTACTTC.

This clonotype was detected ten times or more. The V gene is TRBV19, the J gene TRBJ1-2; 11 bases map to TRBD1. Germline assignment: CDR1 LNHDA and CDR2 SQIVND (reference sequence). The CDR3 runs to 15 residues. V was clipped by 5 bases and J by 8 bases; unmatched bases: 10. The CDR3 DNA sequence: TGTGCCAGTAGTCTGTCCGGACAGGGGGCTAAAGGCTACACCTTC. Its translation: CASSLSGQGAKGYTF.

This clonotype was detected many times. The gene calls are TRBV20-1 and TRBJ1-1; D is uncertain. The CDR3 totals 13 residues. In germline, CDR1 is DFQATT, CDR2 SNEGSKA (reference sequence). V dropped 8 bases and J dropped 4 bases, with 17 bases sitting between them. The CDR3 DNA sequence: TGCAGTTCTCAGACATTTGAGGGCACTGAAGCTTTCTTT. Amino acids: CSSQTFEGTEAFF.